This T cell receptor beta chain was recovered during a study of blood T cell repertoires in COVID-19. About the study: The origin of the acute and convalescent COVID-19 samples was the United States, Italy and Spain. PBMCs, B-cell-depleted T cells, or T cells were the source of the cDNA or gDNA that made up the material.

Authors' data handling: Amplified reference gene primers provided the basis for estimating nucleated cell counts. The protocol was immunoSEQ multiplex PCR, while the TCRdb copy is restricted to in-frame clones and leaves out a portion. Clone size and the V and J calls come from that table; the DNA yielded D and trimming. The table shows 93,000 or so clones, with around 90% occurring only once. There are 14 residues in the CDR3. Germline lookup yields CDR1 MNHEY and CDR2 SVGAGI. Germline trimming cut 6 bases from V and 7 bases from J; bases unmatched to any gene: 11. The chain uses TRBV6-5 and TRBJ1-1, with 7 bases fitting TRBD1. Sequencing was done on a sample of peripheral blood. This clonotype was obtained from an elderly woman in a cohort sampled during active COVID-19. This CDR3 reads CASRDRAGYVEAFF. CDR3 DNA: TGTGCCAGCAGAGACAGGGCGGGATATGTTGAAGCTTTCTTT.